This entry concerns a single T cell receptor beta chain. Its target is unknown. V lost 2 bases to trimming and J lost 0 bases, with 8 bases between them. CDR3 length: 14 residues. Germline CDR1 reads MNHEY; CDR2 reads SVGAGI. Cultured CD4+ T-cell DNA underwent Oncomine TCR Beta short-read sequencing. It was cultured CD4+ T cells from which genomic DNA was extracted. TCRdb ran MiXCR on the PCR reads and lists one entry per CDR3 protein. Of 15,000 to 20,000 distinct CDR3 sequences detected, roughly three fifths appear once; the ten largest clones hold around 12%. This sample was taken from a study of vaccination and CD4 T cells after COVID-19. Looking at the study overall: Four females and six males made up the convalescents, with two Hispanic.

Regarding treatment: approximately 11-day PBMC culture with coronavirus spike peptide pools or control peptides (ViraFEST assay). After expanding antigen-specific T cells with peptide pools, ViraFEST sequenced their TCRs. The sequenced sample was CD4+ T cells from blood, cultured in vitro. The sequence was collected from a human donor who had recovered from COVID-19. J is TRBJ2-7 and V is TRBV6-5; TRBD1 might be the D (6 bases). The CDR3 nucleotides are TGTGCCAGCAGTTACGGGGGCCGCTCCTACGAGCAGTACTTC. It translates to CASSYGGRSYEQYF.